The entry that follows covers one TCR beta chain sequence. Its antigen is undetermined. This entry belongs to a study of cytomegalovirus exposure and HLA in healthy donors. Findings and caveats of the study: It was reportedly the case that the classifier diagnosed cytomegalovirus status with high specificity and sensitivity. Usually a TCR sequence was rare, but some public TCRs were found in many donors.

Sequencing used immunoSEQ multiplex PCR; TCRdb keeps in-frame clones, though not all of them. Seen here are 250,000 to 350,000 clones, about nine tenths observed once, and the top ten hold 0.95% to 1.5%. Trimming removed 6 bases at V and 4 bases at J, with 19 bases between. The length of the CDR3 is 15 residues. Germline loops: CDR1 LNHNV, CDR2 YYDKDF (reference sequence). The sample taken for sequencing was PBMCs. The source of this sequence is a woman under 40 in good health and CMV-seropositive. The gene calls are TRBV15 and TRBJ2-7; D may match TRBD1 or TRBD2 (6 bases each). CDR3: CATSSDRGQGYEQYF. In nucleotides, the CDR3 is TGTGCCACCAGTTCAGATCGGGGGCAGGGGTACGAGCAGTACTTC.